The rows below give T cell receptor beta chains drawn from one sample of a study of cytomegalovirus exposure and HLA in healthy donors. Clones were sequenced by immunoSEQ multiplex PCR, and TCRdb holds only the in-frame ones, with some missing. This repertoire shows approximately 100,000 clones, about two thirds found once; its top ten account for 2.5% to 3.5%. Sequencing was carried out using PBMCs. Source of these receptors: a female donor in good health and CMV-seronegative. Both conserved end residues are part of each CDR3. Fields, in order: J gene, V gene, clone size, D gene, CDR3 protein, CDR3 DNA. A D gene is named only where the DNA matches it firmly. The size field is filled for only some rows; it gives once, few, many or a size class.

>TRBJ1-1|TRBV6-5|once|TRBD1
CASSRTGSTEAFF
TGTGCCAGCAGTCGGACAGGGAGCACTGAAGCTTTCTTT
>TRBJ2-4|TRBV27|-|TRBD2
CASSFLGLPIMAKNIQYF
TGTGCCAGCAGTTTCTTGGGACTACCTATTATGGCCAAAAACATTCAGTACTTC
>TRBJ2-5|TRBV7-9|-|TRBD1
CASSLYTGGRETQYF
TGTGCCAGCAGCTTATATACAGGGGGCCGTGAGACCCAGTACTTC
>TRBJ2-7|TRBV6-5|-|TRBD2
CASAEAGTYYEQYF
TGTGCCAGCGCGGAAGCGGGGACTTACTACGAGCAGTACTTC
>TRBJ2-1|TRBV30|-|-
CAWSHTLRRRNNEQFF
TGTGCCTGGAGTCACACCCTGAGGCGGAGAAACAATGAGCAGTTCTTC
>TRBJ1-4|TRBV27|once|TRBD1
CASSSTQLTGGEKLFF
TGTGCCAGCAGTTCAACACAGCTCACAGGGGGTGAAAAACTGTTTTTT
>TRBJ1-5|TRBV4-1|-|-
CASSHVGGDQPQHF
TGCGCCAGCAGCCATGTAGGGGGGGATCAGCCCCAGCATTTT
>TRBJ2-7|TRBV6-5|-|TRBD1
CASSYSQGNYEQYF
TGTGCCAGCAGTTACTCACAGGGGAACTACGAGCAGTACTTC
>TRBJ2-5|TRBV28|-|TRBD1
CASSLRQGREETQYF
TGTGCCAGCAGTTTAAGACAGGGGCGTGAAGAGACCCAGTACTTC
>TRBJ2-3|TRBV7-9|-|TRBD2
CASSSGLAGITDTQYF
TGTGCCAGCAGCTCAGGACTAGCGGGTATCACAGATACGCAGTATTTT
>TRBJ1-1|TRBV5-4|-|-
CASSPGEGKNTEAFF
TGTGCCAGCAGCCCGGGGGAGGGGAAGAACACTGAAGCTTTCTTT
>TRBJ1-2|TRBV4-1|-|TRBD1
CASSQSGGGSYGYTF
TGCGCCAGCAGCCAATCAGGGGGCGGCAGCTATGGCTACACCTTC
>TRBJ2-7|TRBV6-6|few|-
CASSRPSTGSLYEQYF
TGTGCCAGCAGCCGGCCCAGTACAGGGTCATTATACGAGCAGTACTTC
>TRBJ2-7|TRBV5-1|-|TRBD2
CASSLEASGSREQYF
TGCGCCAGCAGCTTGGAGGCTAGCGGTTCCCGCGAGCAGTACTTC
>TRBJ2-7|TRBV10-3|-|TRBD2
CAISVVAGGPYEQYF
TGTGCCATCAGTGTGGTAGCGGGAGGGCCCTACGAGCAGTACTTC
>TRBJ2-3|TRBV6-4|many|-
CASSDSAGATDTQYF
TGTGCCAGCAGTGATTCGGCAGGGGCAACAGATACGCAGTATTTT
>TRBJ2-7|TRBV5-1|few|TRBD1
CASSFASRDRYEQYF
TGCGCCAGCAGCTTCGCCTCCCGGGACAGGTACGAGCAGTACTTC
>TRBJ2-7|TRBV7-2|few|TRBD1
CASSRRDRGSEQYF
TGTGCCAGCAGCCGCCGGGACAGGGGTAGCGAGCAGTACTTC
>TRBJ2-7|TRBV11-1|-|TRBD2
CASSLMAGDTYEQYF
TGTGCCAGCAGCTTAATGGCGGGAGATACCTACGAGCAGTACTTC
>TRBJ2-3|TRBV7-9|-|TRBD2
CASSRTSGLAGTDTQYF
TGTGCCAGCAGCCGGACAAGTGGACTAGCGGGTACAGATACGCAGTATTTT
>TRBJ1-1|TRBV7-9|-|-
CASSPYGLLVTDTEAFF
TGTGCCAGCAGCCCGTACGGTTTACTAGTCACCGACACTGAAGCTTTCTTT
>TRBJ1-4|TRBV11-2|medium-sized|-
CASSLEAGGDEKLFF
TGTGCCAGCAGCTTAGAGGCCGGAGGGGATGAAAAACTGTTTTTT
>TRBJ1-1|TRBV18|-|-
CASSPARLRGTEAFF
TGTGCCAGCTCACCGGCACGACTAAGGGGGACTGAAGCTTTCTTT
>TRBJ1-1|TRBV9|-|-
CASSVGANTEAFF
TGTGCCAGCAGCGTAGGGGCGAACACTGAAGCTTTCTTT
>TRBJ2-1|TRBV18|-|TRBD1
CASSPPGTDYQKAFF
TGTGCCAGCTCACCACCCGGGACAGACTACCAAAAGGCGTTCTTC
>TRBJ2-7|TRBV29-1|-|-
CSFVTGFYEQYF
TGCAGCTTTGTGACAGGTTTCTACGAGCAGTACTTC
>TRBJ2-1|TRBV5-1|few|TRBD2
CASSSVLAGGGNEQFF
TGCGCCAGCAGCTCCGTACTAGCGGGAGGGGGCAATGAGCAGTTCTTC
>TRBJ2-2|TRBV5-5|-|-
CASSLQLGGTGELFF
TGTGCCAGCAGCTTGCAACTAGGGGGCACCGGGGAGCTGTTTTTT
>TRBJ1-2|TRBV11-2|-|-
CASSLDGGAAVSGYTF
TGTGCCAGCAGCTTAGACGGGGGTGCCGCCGTTAGTGGCTACACCTTC
>TRBJ1-3|TRBV4-1|-|TRBD1
CASSQEGTALFSGNTIYF
TGCGCCAGCAGCCAAGAAGGGACAGCCCTTTTCTCTGGAAACACCATATATTTT
>TRBJ2-1|TRBV5-1|-|TRBD2
CASSLSLAGVGNEQFF
TGCGCCAGCAGCTTGAGTCTAGCGGGAGTGGGCAATGAGCAGTTCTTC